Below, one T cell receptor (beta chain) is given with its context. Antigen: not known. Generated by immunoSEQ multiplex PCR, the TCRdb table keeps only in-frame clones and is missing some. This sample has about 2.1 million clones; approximately 94% occur once, and the top ten carry 1.5% to 2%. The data were taken from a study of shared clonotypes between healthy human individuals. Study-level background: The donors, a couple of women and three men, were aged 18 to 49. Broader study findings: When compared with the clonotypes that were shared by all four sorted-subset donors, the non-shared clonotypes turned out to have lower generation probabilities.

CD45RO-negative CD8 cells positively selected for CCR7 made up the naive population, which excluded terminally differentiated effector memory CD45RA+ cells. Within Nashville, Tennessee resided all donors, each a Caucasian adult. Trimming shortened V by 5 bases and J by 4 bases, and 14 bases separated the two germline ends. Looked up from germline, CDR1 is SGHAT and CDR2 is FQDESV (reference sequence). The CDR3 runs 15 residues. Sequencing input: naive CD8+ T cells from PBMCs. This chain joins TRBV11-1 and TRBJ2-2, with a weak D call TRBD2 (7 bases). This TCR derives from a man aged 18 to 35 in good health. Some clones in this sample may be carry-over from other donors' samples. CDR3 nucleotide sequence: TGTGCCAGCAGCCCGACCGGGGGGCGCACCGGGGAGCTGTTTTTT. It is translated as CASSPTGGRTGELFF.